The clone carrying this T cell receptor beta chain was detected many times. The antigen remains undetermined. A NOSPECS grade of at least 4, a Clinical Activity Score of at least 3 and duration under 3 months were recorded in ophthalmopathy patients. Based on clinical symptoms, serum thyroxine and TRAb, thyroid ultrasound and orbital computed tomography, diagnoses were reached. TCR beta CDR3 sequences were amplified from RNA transcripts. A set of HTBI primers served as the primers for a first-round RT-PCR of the TCR CDR3. One entry per CDR3 protein, called by TCRdb with MiXCR from the multiplex PCR reads. The table records 600,000 to 700,000 distinct CDR3 sequences, around 15% of them present only once. This entry comes from a study of T cells in Graves' hyperthyroidism and ophthalmopathy. This CDR3 comprises 14 residues. Trimming removed 0 bases from V and 2 bases from J, with 8 bases in between. Notes on the study in general: Ophthalmopathy could be told apart from stable hyperthyroidism with a 13 V-J model.

Sequencing input: blood. V gene TRBV12-3 or TRBV12-4 combines with J gene TRBJ2-7; D call uncertain. This receptor was identified in a woman aged 40-49 years with Graves' ophthalmopathy. The DNA of the CDR3 is TGTGCCAGCAGTTTAGCGGGATACACCTACGAGCAGTACTTC. The encoded protein is CASSLAGYTYEQYF.